The 8 T cell receptor beta chains in this list originate from one sample, sequenced in a study of CD8 T cells in ankylosing spondylitis. TCRdb reprocessed the 5' RACE reads via MiXCR and lists one record per CDR3 protein. The table lists 50,000 to 65,000 distinct CDR3 sequences, 6.5% to 9% of them singletons, with about 8.9% in the top ten. Sequencing input: blood, either unsorted or a sorted T cell fraction (not recorded which). These receptors originate from a female donor with ankylosing spondylitis or in good health (not recorded which).

This clonotype was counted many times. J is TRBJ2-5 and V is TRBV28; 7 nucleotides match TRBD2. Trimming removed 2 bases from V and 5 bases from J; junction bases left unmatched: 5. This CDR3 contains 14 residues. In germline, CDR1 is MDHEN, CDR2 SYDVKM. The CDR3 DNA is TGTGCCAGCAGTTTAACCGGGGGGTCCGAGACCCAGTACTTC. Encoded protein: CASSLTGGSETQYF.

The table lists this clonotype with a few counts. This chain uses TRBV20-1 with TRBJ1-2; D unresolved. V was pared by 5 bases and J by 2 bases, with 3 bases between. CDR1 and CDR2 from the germline V gene are DFQATT and SNEGSKA (reference sequence). CDR3 length: 10 residues. This chain's CDR3 is CSASNYGYTF. CDR3 in DNA: TGCAGTGCTTCCAACTATGGCTACACCTTC.

Of note for this clonotype: A read error is possible here, since a much larger clone lies one base away. The rearrangement joins TRBV9 to TRBJ1-1; D not certain. Between the trimmed V and J ends, which lost 0 bases and 1 base, there was a span of 7 bases. Germline loops: CDR1 SGDLS, CDR2 YYNGEE. The CDR3 loop spans 14 amino acids. The CDR3 DNA is TGTGCCAGCAGCGTAGGGTCGGGGAACACTGAAGCTTTCTTT. It is translated as CASSVGSGNTEAFF.

This clonotype was detected ten times or more. This chain uses TRBV20-1 with TRBJ2-5; 10 nucleotides match TRBD2. The trim removed 0 bases at V and 6 bases at J, leaving 7 bases unmatched. Germline V CDR1 and CDR2: DFQATT, SNEGSKA (reference sequence). This CDR3 has 15 amino acids. CDR3 sequence reads: CSARDTSGASKTQYF. In nucleotides, the CDR3 is TGCAGTGCTAGAGATACTAGCGGGGCTTCGAAGACCCAGTACTTC.

This clonotype has at least ten counts. This chain uses TRBV9 with TRBJ2-3; TRBD1 or TRBD2 may be the D gene (5 bases each). V was shortened by 0 bases and J by 2 bases, with 13 bases between the two germline ends. The CDR3 consists of 16 residues. Germline-derived CDR1 and CDR2 are SGDLS and YYNGEE. The CDR3 loop is CASSVGGRDHTDTQYF. CDR3 bases: TGTGCCAGCAGCGTAGGAGGCAGGGACCACACAGATACGCAGTATTTT.

This clonotype was found many times. This rearrangement joins TRBV5-1 to TRBJ1-5; TRBD1 might be the D (5 bases). V dropped 4 bases and J dropped 2 bases, with 13 bases sitting between them. The length of the CDR3 is 15 residues. Germline V gene sequence: CDR1 SGHRS, CDR2 YFSETQ. The CDR3 reads CASSPGGVGNQPQHF. The DNA for the CDR3 is TGCGCCAGCAGCCCTGGAGGGGTGGGCAATCAGCCCCAGCATTTT.

This clonotype has at least ten counts. V usage is TRBV12-3 or TRBV12-4 and J usage is TRBJ2-3, with TRBD2 matching over 8 bases. After removal of 3 bases from V and 3 bases from J, the junction contained 2 bases not matched to a gene. The length of the CDR3 is 14 residues. As DNA, the CDR3 is TGTGCCAGCAGTTTCCGCGGGGGGACAGATACGCAGTATTTT. The encoded protein is CASSFRGGTDTQYF.

This clonotype showed up just a few times. J is TRBJ2-7 and V is TRBV5-1; D ambiguous. Trimming cost V 0 bases and J 2 bases, with 18 bases left between them. Germline CDR1 reads SGHRS; CDR2 reads YFSETQ. The CDR3 is 17 amino acids. The CDR3 bases are TGCGCCAGCAGCTTGGAAACTTTAGGGTCCCTTCCCTACGAGCAGTACTTC. It codes for CASSLETLGSLPYEQYF.